The rows below give T cell receptor beta chains drawn from one sample of a study of blood T cell repertoires in COVID-19. Sequencing was performed with immunoSEQ multiplex PCR; in TCRdb, only in-frame clones are kept and a portion is missing. The sample contains approximately 220,000 clones, nearly 90% of which appear only once. Sequencing input: PBMCs or T cells enriched from blood (not recorded which). The receptors stem from a man in his thirties or forties who had been exposed to COVID-19. Both conserved end residues are trimmed from each CDR3.

v_call	j_call	cdr3_aa
TRBV4-1	TRBJ1-6	ASSQGGGPQSSYNSPLH
TRBV2	TRBJ1-1	ASSTGLGGTEAF
TRBV4-1	TRBJ1-5	ASSHPGNQPQH
TRBV18	TRBJ1-4	ASSPDYVRGEKLF
TRBV7-8	TRBJ2-7	ASSLPQGFEQY
TRBV29-1	TRBJ1-2	SVVGGQGLNYGYT
TRBV6-5	TRBJ1-1	ASSHRDSSTEAF
TRBV6-5	TRBJ2-7	ASSSTSDEQY
TRBV9	TRBJ1-1	ASSVVEFTEAF
TRBV6-5	TRBJ1-1	ASSYAQGYTEAF
TRBV4-2	TRBJ2-1	ASSQVSGGASNEQF
TRBV10-1	TRBJ1-2	ASSEKGAPAINGYT
TRBV20-1	TRBJ2-3	SASIVGSAQY
TRBV27	TRBJ2-3	ASSPDPGLAGGLADTQY
TRBV7-8	TRBJ2-1	ASSRSGGGSYNEQF
TRBV28	TRBJ2-2	ASTDTGELF
TRBV12-3/TRBV12-4	TRBJ2-5	ASSVGQQETQY
TRBV5-4	TRBJ2-5	ASSPQGRKETQY
TRBV3-1/TRBV3-2	TRBJ2-1	ASSPLKGATNEQF
TRBV6-2/TRBV6-3	TRBJ2-7	ASSYSLIHEQY
TRBV7-3	TRBJ2-1	ASSREAGQGASEQF
TRBV21-1	TRBJ1-6	ATSTGPKGYNSPLH
TRBV11-2	TRBJ1-2	ASSLEDLRRRGGYT
TRBV24-1	TRBJ2-5	ATSGTGQETQY
TRBV19	TRBJ1-2	ASSVLGQPSFGYT
TRBV4-1	TRBJ2-5	ASSQLAYQETQY
TRBV7-3	TRBJ1-6	ASSLVAGSNSPLH
TRBV7-2	TRBJ2-2	ASSLVVGGGELF
TRBV29-1	TRBJ1-2	SVPGPHYGYT
TRBV5-4	TRBJ1-2	ASSPPQGDYGYT
TRBV7-6	TRBJ1-6	ASSLAYRGPSPLH
TRBV9	TRBJ2-2	ASSYLTGANGELF
TRBV11-2	TRBJ2-7	ASRPPGQGGYEQY
TRBV13	TRBJ1-2	ASSLGLLSNYGYT
TRBV5-4	TRBJ1-6	ASKLGPGDNSPLH
TRBV7-8	TRBJ2-5	ASSLSPVSPWRGRGRETQY
TRBV19	TRBJ2-3	ASSRDYSTQY
TRBV11-3	TRBJ2-2	ASSLGVSRSNTGELF
TRBV4-2	TRBJ2-1	ASSPDGRDYNEQF
TRBV9	TRBJ2-5	ASSVVGGKETQY
TRBV30	TRBJ1-4	ASGRTNEKLF